The rows below give T cell receptor beta chains drawn from one sample of a study of T cell changes during pregnancy in multiple sclerosis. The assay was immunoSEQ multiplex PCR, and TCRdb's table has in-frame clones only and misses some. The data contain about 49,000 clones, about 91% of them seen just once; the ten biggest clones take up approximately 0.4%. This specimen was CD4+ T cells from peripheral blood mononuclear cells, taken in the second trimester of pregnancy. These receptors were collected from a female donor in good health, enrolled as a control in a pregnancy study. Both conserved end residues are part of each CDR3. A D gene is named only where the DNA matches it firmly. Size values are once, few and many counts, or a class for expanded clones, and some rows have none.

cdr3_nt cdr3_aa v_call d_call clone_size j_call
TGTGCCAGCAGTCCAAGAAACCCCCGACAGGGGGCGAGGGATACGCAGTATTTT CASSPRNPRQGARDTQYF TRBV27 TRBD1 NA TRBJ2-3
TGCGCCAGCAGCTCGACGACAGATCTGAACACTGAAGCTTTCTTT CASSSTTDLNTEAFF TRBV5-1 NA NA TRBJ1-1
TGTGCCAGAAGCACAACAGGGCTCCGACTCATGAGCTCTGGAAACACCATATATTTT CARSTTGLRLMSSGNTIYF TRBV5-3 NA NA TRBJ1-3
TGTGCCAGCAGCAAACAGGGTTACGACGAGCAGTACTTC CASSKQGYDEQYF TRBV21-1 NA NA TRBJ2-7
TGTGCCAGCAGCGCCCAAGCGGGGGGAGGGGATACGCAGTATTTT CASSAQAGGGDTQYF TRBV7-3 TRBD2 NA TRBJ2-3
TGTGCCAGCAGCGTAGTCGACAGCCCCACTGAAGCTTTCTTT CASSVVDSPTEAFF TRBV9 NA few TRBJ1-1
TGTGCCTGGAGTCATACAGGGAACACTGAAGCTTTCTTT CAWSHTGNTEAFF TRBV30 NA NA TRBJ1-1
TGTGCCAGCAGTACCGGGGACAGAGGAAGGTCCTACGAGCAGTACTTC CASSTGDRGRSYEQYF TRBV25-1 TRBD1 NA TRBJ2-7
TGTGCCAGCAGCTTACTAGTGGGCACAGATACGCAGTATTTT CASSLLVGTDTQYF TRBV7-2 NA NA TRBJ2-3
TGTGCCAGCAGCTCTCGAGGCAGGGTGCCCTATGGCTACACCTTC CASSSRGRVPYGYTF TRBV7-2 NA NA TRBJ1-2
TGTGCCAGCTCTCGGGGACAGACAACAGATACGCAGTATTTT CASSRGQTTDTQYF TRBV7-3 TRBD1 NA TRBJ2-3
TGTGCCAGTAGTATCGGTCCCCCCTCTGGAAACACCATATATTTT CASSIGPPSGNTIYF TRBV19 NA NA TRBJ1-3
TGTGCCAGCAGTTATACAAGGGGACACTACGAGCAGTACTTC CASSYTRGHYEQYF TRBV6-5 NA NA TRBJ2-7
TGTGCCATCCAAGGGGGCTTCGAAGACACCGGGGAGCTGTTTTTT CAIQGGFEDTGELFF TRBV10-3 TRBD1 NA TRBJ2-2
TGTGCCAGTAGTATTCACGTCAGGGTTAGCAATCAGCCCCAGCATTTT CASSIHVRVSNQPQHF TRBV19 NA NA TRBJ1-5